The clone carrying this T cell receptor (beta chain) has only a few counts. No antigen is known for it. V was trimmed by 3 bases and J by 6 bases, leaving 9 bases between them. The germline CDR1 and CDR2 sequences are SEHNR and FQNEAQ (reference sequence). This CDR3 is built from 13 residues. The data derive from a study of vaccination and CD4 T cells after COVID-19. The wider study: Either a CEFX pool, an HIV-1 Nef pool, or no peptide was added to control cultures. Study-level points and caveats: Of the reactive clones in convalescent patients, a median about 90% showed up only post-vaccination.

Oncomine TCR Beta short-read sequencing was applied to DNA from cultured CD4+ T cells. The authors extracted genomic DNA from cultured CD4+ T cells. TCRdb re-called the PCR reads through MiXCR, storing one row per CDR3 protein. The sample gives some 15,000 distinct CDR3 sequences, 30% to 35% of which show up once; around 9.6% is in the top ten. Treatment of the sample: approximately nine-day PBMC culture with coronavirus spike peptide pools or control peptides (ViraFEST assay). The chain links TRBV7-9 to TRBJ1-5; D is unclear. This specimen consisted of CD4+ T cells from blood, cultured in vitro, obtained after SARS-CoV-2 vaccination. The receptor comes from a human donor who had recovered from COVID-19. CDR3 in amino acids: CASSFEDLQPQHF. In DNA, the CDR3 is TGTGCCAGCAGCTTTGAGGATCTTCAGCCCCAGCATTTT.